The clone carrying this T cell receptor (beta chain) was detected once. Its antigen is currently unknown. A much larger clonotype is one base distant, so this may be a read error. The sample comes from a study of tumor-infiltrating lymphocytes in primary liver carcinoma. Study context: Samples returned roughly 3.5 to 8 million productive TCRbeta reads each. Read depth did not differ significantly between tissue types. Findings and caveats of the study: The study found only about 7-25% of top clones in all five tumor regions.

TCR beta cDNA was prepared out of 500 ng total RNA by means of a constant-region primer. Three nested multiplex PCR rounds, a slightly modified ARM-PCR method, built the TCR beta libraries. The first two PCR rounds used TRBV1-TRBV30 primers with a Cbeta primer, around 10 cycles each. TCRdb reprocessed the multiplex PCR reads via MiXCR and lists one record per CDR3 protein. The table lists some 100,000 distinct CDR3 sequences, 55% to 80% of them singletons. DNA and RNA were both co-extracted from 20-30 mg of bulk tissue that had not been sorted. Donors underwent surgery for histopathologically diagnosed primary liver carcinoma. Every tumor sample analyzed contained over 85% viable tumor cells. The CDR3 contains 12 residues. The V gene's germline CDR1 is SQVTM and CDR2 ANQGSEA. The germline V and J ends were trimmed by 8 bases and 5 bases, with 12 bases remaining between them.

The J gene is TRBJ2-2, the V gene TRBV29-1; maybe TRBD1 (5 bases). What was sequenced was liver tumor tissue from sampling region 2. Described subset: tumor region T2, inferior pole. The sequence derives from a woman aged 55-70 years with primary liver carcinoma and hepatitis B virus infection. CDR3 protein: CSRRDRTGELFF. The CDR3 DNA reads TGCAGCAGGCGCGACAGAACCGGGGAGCTGTTTTTT.